What follows are 6 T cell receptor beta chains derived from one specimen sequenced in a study of shared clonotypes between healthy human individuals. Profiling relied on immunoSEQ multiplex PCR, and the TCRdb table lists in-frame clones only, not all of them. The data contain around 480,000 clones, nearly 80% of them singletons. Specimen: PBMCs. The receptor source for this set is a woman aged 40-49 years in good health. Some clones in this sample may be carry-over from other donors' samples.

CDR3: CASSLDSGTGGGYTF. CDR3 in DNA: TGTGCCAGCAGCTTAGATTCCGGGACAGGCGGTGGCTACACCTTC. J is TRBJ1-2 and V is TRBV5-4, with 8 bases matching TRBD1. This CDR3 has 15 residues. Germline V lookup: CDR1 SGHNT, CDR2 YYREEE (reference sequence). J was trimmed by 7 bases and V by 2 bases; bases with no gene match: 10.

The chain joins TRBV11-2 to TRBJ2-3; TRBD2 matches 11 bases. The CDR3 is made up of 20 amino acids. The V gene's germline CDR1 is SGHAT and CDR2 FQNNGV. V lost 0 bases to trimming and J lost 3 bases; unmatched junction nucleotides: 14. CDR3 in amino acids: CASSLDLWSSGRFGTDTQYF. CDR3 nucleotides: TGTGCCAGCAGCTTAGATTTATGGTCTAGCGGGAGGTTTGGAACAGATACGCAGTATTTT.

This clone was counted between two and nine times. The chain recombines TRBV19 with TRBJ2-7; weak D call: TRBD2 (6 bases). The CDR3 sequence is 14 residues long. V shed 1 base and J shed 2 bases, with 9 bases lying between them. Germline V gene sequence: CDR1 LNHDA, CDR2 SQIVND (reference sequence). The CDR3 loop reads CASSIGLEAYEQYF. As DNA, the CDR3 is TGTGCCAGTAGTATAGGACTAGAGGCCTACGAGCAGTACTTC.

The chain couples TRBV6-1 to TRBJ2-7; possibly TRBD2 for D (6 bases). The V and J ends lost 8 bases and 4 bases respectively, with 12 bases between them. The CDR3 covers 12 residues. CDR1 and CDR2 from the germline V gene are MNHNS and SASEGT. CDR3 region: CASWGAGYEQYF. CDR3 nucleotides: TGTGCCAGCTGGGGAGCGGGTTACGAGCAGTACTTC.

The rearrangement links TRBV2 to TRBJ2-2, with unresolved D. The CDR3 is made up of 14 amino acids. Germline CDR1 SNHLY, CDR2 FYNNEI. V was pared by 9 bases and J by 1 base, with 12 bases between. The CDR3 is CASSRTENTGELFF. DNA for the CDR3: TGTGCCAGTAGCCGGACGGAGAACACCGGGGAGCTGTTTTTT.

V and J are TRBV11-3 and TRBJ2-1, with a tentative D call TRBD2 (5 bases). Germline V CDR1 and CDR2: SGHNT, YENEEA. The CDR3 contains 13 residues. Trimming pared 1 base from V and 8 bases from J, leaving 9 bases between. In DNA form, the CDR3 reads TGTGCCAGCAGCTTAGTGGGTAGCGATGAGCAGTTCTTC. Protein product: CASSLVGSDEQFF.